The sequence of this T cell receptor beta chain was determined in a study of shared clonotypes between healthy human individuals. Original methodology: ImmunoSEQ supplied junction-only sequences lacking quality scores, so filtering was different. Assay used: immunoSEQ multiplex PCR; TCRdb lists only in-frame clones, some missing. V and J calls and clone size come straight from that table; D and trimming were deduced from the DNA. The table records 600,000 to 800,000 clones, over 60% of them present only once. Donors included only healthy HIV-negative adults lacking recent acute infections or vaccinations. Only Caucasian adults living in Nashville, Tennessee made up the donor group. CDR1 and CDR2 from the germline V gene are MGHRA and YSYEKL. Trimming cost V 4 bases and J 2 bases, with 18 bases left between them. This CDR3 has 17 amino acids.

This clonotype was sampled from a woman between 25 and 40 years old in good health. The chain employs TRBV4-1 and TRBJ2-1, with D maybe TRBD2 (5 bases). Sequencing used memory CD4+ T cells sorted from blood. Subset noted: CD45RA-negative fraction. In DNA, the CDR3 is TGCGCCAGCAGCCCCTTAGATTGGACGGGGACCTACAATGAGCAGTTCTTC. The encoded protein is CASSPLDWTGTYNEQFF.